This TCR beta chain was documented in a study of T-cell reconstitution after alpha-beta-depleted transplantation in children. About this clonotype: What it recognizes is unknown.

CDR1 SGHKS and CDR2 YYEKEE come from the germline V gene (reference sequence). The CDR3 is 15 residues long. V was pared by 0 bases and J by 2 bases, with 12 bases between. The TCRbeta library incorporated unique molecular identifiers. MiXCR, run by TCRdb on the PCR reads, gives a single entry per CDR3 protein. The repertoire includes just over 950,000 distinct CDR3 sequences, about 29% of them detected once, and approximately 30% sits in the top ten. Study-level points and caveats: Counts and diversity of T cells one year after transplant came mostly from newly produced T cells.

The TCR sequence derives from a boy under three years old who had a stem cell transplant for SCID, so the T cells may come from the graft donor. This rearrangement joins TRBV5-5 to TRBJ2-7, with D tentatively TRBD1 (6 bases). Source: PBMCs, mostly from graft donor cells, taken 360 days after TCRalphabeta/CD19-depleted stem cell transplant. The CDR3: CASSLVGRGTYEQYF. The CDR3 region has the DNA TGTGCCAGCAGCTTGGTAGGCAGGGGCACCTACGAGCAGTACTTC.